Following are 27 T cell receptor beta chains from one sample sequenced in a study of T cell repertoires in cytomegalovirus infection. These TCRs' antigens remain unknown. MiXCR was run by TCRdb on the reads, yielding one entry per CDR3 protein. The top ten hold about a sixth of the sample, which has roughly 500,000 distinct CDR3 sequences, more than 30% seen once. The sample consisted of cultured PBMCs, taken from culture after CMV antigen stimulation. Receptors originate from a human donor in good health (CMV status not recorded). Some clones in this sample may be carry-over from other donors' samples.

The chain employs TRBV14 and TRBJ1-3; TRBD1 is a possible D gene (6 bases). Germline CDR1 and CDR2: SGHDN and FVKESK. V was trimmed by 3 bases and J by 1 base, leaving 7 bases between them. The CDR3 loop spans 14 amino acids. The CDR3 DNA reads TGTGCCAGCAGCCAGGACAGATCTGGAAACACCATATATTTT. Translation gives CASSQDRSGNTIYF.

This rearrangement joins TRBV7-8 to TRBJ2-1; 7 bases fit TRBD2. The CDR3 extends over 15 amino acids. The germline gives CDR1 SGHVS, CDR2 FQNEAQ. V gave up 4 bases and J gave up 2 bases; unmatched junction bases: 5. The CDR3 DNA is TGTGCCAGCAGCTCGAGGGAGGGCCCCTACAATGAGCAGTTCTTC. It codes for CASSSREGPYNEQFF. The whole variable domain, filled in from reference TRBV7-8 and TRBJ2-1, reads GAGVSQSPRYKVAKRGQDVALRCDPISGHVSLFWYQQALGQGPEFLTYFQNEAQLDKSGLPSDRFFAERPEGSVSTLKIQRTQQEDSAVYLCASSSREGPYNEQFFGPGTRLTVL.

This clonotype has just a few counts. The genes are TRBV24-1 and TRBJ2-1, with 8 bases fitting TRBD2. Trimming at V came to 5 bases and at J to 5 bases, leaving 10 bases not matched to a gene. The CDR3 extends over 16 amino acids. The germline gives CDR1 KGHDR, CDR2 SFDVKD. In nucleotides, the CDR3 is TGTGCCACCAGTGCTACCGGGCCGGGAGGGCACAATGAGCAGTTCTTC. Protein product: CATSATGPGGHNEQFF.

This clonotype was seen a few times. V gene TRBV5-1 combines with J gene TRBJ2-3; D is unclear. V lost 0 bases and J 9 bases, leaving 8 bases between the germline ends. Germline lookup yields CDR1 SGHRS and CDR2 YFSETQ. The CDR3 runs to 12 residues. CDR3 protein: CASSLDFSTQYF. The CDR3 coding sequence is TGCGCCAGCAGCTTGGACTTTAGCACGCAGTATTTT.

In its sample, this clonotype was seen a few times. V usage is TRBV7-9 and J usage is TRBJ1-4, with no clear D. This CDR3 has 15 residues. Germline loops: CDR1 SEHNR, CDR2 FQNEAQ (reference sequence). Between the trimmed V and J ends, which lost 5 bases and 4 bases, there was a span of 14 bases. The CDR3 loop is CASSDEHSVNEKLFF. CDR3 nucleotide sequence: TGTGCCAGCAGCGACGAGCACTCGGTTAATGAAAAACTGTTTTTT.

The chain combines TRBV7-2 with TRBJ1-3, with D maybe TRBD1 (6 bases). CDR1 is SGHTA and CDR2 is FQGNSA in the germline V gene. The CDR3 has 16 residues. V was trimmed by 3 bases and J by 0 bases, leaving 12 bases between them. The CDR3 protein is CASSFGGQGSGNTIYF. Written as DNA, the CDR3 is TGTGCCAGCAGCTTTGGGGGGCAGGGCTCTGGAAACACCATATATTTT.

This clonotype was seen more than once but under ten times. The chain couples TRBV20-1 to TRBJ2-5, with TRBD2 identical over 9 bases. This CDR3 has 17 residues. V was pared by 2 bases and J by 3 bases, with 13 bases of the junction left unmatched. In germline, CDR1 is DFQATT, CDR2 SNEGSKA (reference sequence). The CDR3 nucleotides are TGCAGTGCTAGATTTTCCAGTTTCAGCGGGGGGAAAGAGACCCAGTACTTC. This translates into CSARFSSFSGGKETQYF.

This clonotype has just one count. The CDR3 nucleotides read TGTGCCATCAGGACCGGGACAGAGCTCTACGAGCAGTACTTC. Its translation is CAIRTGTELYEQYF. The chain is built from TRBV10-3 and TRBJ2-7, with 7 bases lining up with TRBD1. The CDR3 covers 14 residues. The junction had 8 bases not matched to a gene; V was cut back by 6 bases and J by 3 bases. CDR1 is ENHRY, CDR2 SYGVKD, per germline.

The V and J genes are TRBV7-3 and TRBJ2-5, with D possibly matching TRBD1 (9 bases). The germline CDR1 and CDR2 sequences are SGHTA and FQGTGA. This CDR3 contains 16 residues. Between the trimmed V and J ends, which lost 5 bases and 1 base, there was a span of 17 bases. CDR3 DNA sequence: TGTGCCAGCAGCCCCGGGGGGGACAGGGCCCAAGAGACCCAGTACTTC. This translates into CASSPGGDRAQETQYF.

This chain uses TRBV28 with TRBJ2-7, with D maybe TRBD2 (6 bases). The CDR3 spans 15 residues. Per the germline V gene, CDR1 is MDHEN and CDR2 is SYDVKM. Deletions cut 5 bases from V and 2 bases from J, with 16 bases between. The CDR3 nucleotides are TGTGCCAGCAGTCCCCCTCCGGGACTGCCCTACGAGCAGTACTTC. Translated: CASSPPPGLPYEQYF.

The CDR3 sequence is CASSLFKTYEQYF. As DNA, the CDR3 is TGTGCCAGCAGCTTATTCAAAACCTACGAGCAGTACTTC. The gene calls are TRBV7-9 and TRBJ2-7, with no clear D. Germline-derived CDR1 and CDR2 are SEHNR and FQNEAQ (reference sequence). This CDR3 is 13 amino acids long. The ends were cut back, 2 bases at V and 2 bases at J, with 7 bases in the middle.

This clonotype was recorded a few times. The chain joins TRBV20-1 to TRBJ1-5; D is unresolved. Germline CDR1 and CDR2: DFQATT and SNEGSKA (reference sequence). V lost 4 bases and J lost 2, with 9 bases in between. This CDR3 comprises 13 residues. CDR3 in amino acids: CSAILGGNQPQHF. The CDR3 nucleotides read TGCAGTGCTATACTAGGCGGCAATCAGCCCCAGCATTTT.

The V and J genes are TRBV5-4 and TRBJ2-1; D gene uncertain. Germline V CDR1 and CDR2: SGHNT, YYREEE (reference sequence). The CDR3 contains 15 residues. Deletions cut 7 bases from V and 2 bases from J, with 16 bases between. The CDR3 region has the DNA TGTGCCAGCCAGACACCGGGCCGGACCTACAATGAGCAGTTCTTC. Translation: CASQTPGRTYNEQFF.

The gene calls are TRBV29-1 and TRBJ2-6; 9 bases agree with TRBD1. Per the germline V gene, CDR1 is SQVTM and CDR2 is ANQGSEA. This CDR3 has 16 amino acids. After removal of 6 bases from V and 0 bases from J, the junction contained 6 bases not matched to a gene. The DNA for the CDR3 is TGCAGCGTAGGGACAGGGAGGAACTCTGGGGCCAACGTCCTGACTTTC. As protein: CSVGTGRNSGANVLTF.

Concerning this clonotype itself: This may be a read error: a much more frequent sequence differs by one nucleotide. The V call is TRBV6-2 or TRBV6-3, the J call TRBJ2-2; the D is unclear. This CDR3 comprises 11 residues. V lost 7 bases to trimming and J lost 7 bases, with 7 bases between them. Germline V CDR1 and CDR2: MNHEY, SVGEGT. The DNA of the CDR3 is TGTGCCAGCAAAGATGGCGGGGAGCTGTTTTTT. Amino acids: CASKDGGELFF.

The chain is built from TRBV30 and TRBJ2-6; 7 bases line up with TRBD1. V lost 8 bases, J lost 3 bases, and 7 bases stayed unmatched. Germline CDR1 and CDR2: GTSNPN and SVGIG (reference sequence). This CDR3 spans 14 amino acids. The CDR3 DNA sequence: TGTGCCGGGGACAGAGCCCATGGGGCCAACGTCCTGACTTTC. It specifies CAGDRAHGANVLTF.

The chain has TRBV7-9 and TRBJ1-2; 7 nucleotides match TRBD1. Trimming removed 4 bases from V and 4 bases from J; junction bases left unmatched: 6. CDR1 and CDR2 from the germline V gene are SEHNR and FQNEAQ (reference sequence). The CDR3 runs to 14 residues. CDR3 bases: TGTGCCAGCAGCTCCGGGGACAGAGGCTATGGCTACACCTTC. Its translation is CASSSGDRGYGYTF.

The V call is TRBV28, the J call TRBJ1-4, with a weak D call TRBD1 (6 bases). The CDR3 contains 14 residues. Trimming took 3 bases from V and 8 from J, leaving 13 bases between them. CDR1 and CDR2 from the germline V gene are MDHEN and SYDVKM. The DNA for the CDR3 is TGTGCCAGCAGTTTGGCAGGGGCACGGGAAAAACTGTTTTTT. As protein: CASSLAGAREKLFF.

The V gene is TRBV28, the J gene TRBJ2-3, with TRBD1 matching over 7 bases. The V gene end was trimmed by 5 bases and the J gene end by 4 bases; junction bases not matched to a gene: 6. Looked up from germline, CDR1 is MDHEN and CDR2 is SYDVKM. This CDR3 has 14 amino acids. For the CDR3, the DNA is TGTGCCAGCAGTCAACACAGGGGCGCAGATACGCAGTATTTT. Amino acids: CASSQHRGADTQYF.

This clonotype came up a few times. V and J are TRBV12-3 or TRBV12-4 and TRBJ2-5, with a possible D match to TRBD2 (7 bases). Trimming shortened V by 6 bases and J by 5 bases, and 16 bases separated the two germline ends. This CDR3 has 14 residues. The CDR3 region has the DNA TGTGCCAGCAGCCCCGGGGGGCAGTGGGAGACCCAGTACTTC. Encoded protein: CASSPGGQWETQYF.

This clonotype has just a few counts. V and J are TRBV6-5 and TRBJ1-2; TRBD1 aligns across 12 bases. The V and J ends lost 2 bases and 7 bases, in that order; junction bases with no gene match: 8. The CDR3 contains 16 residues. CDR1 MNHEY and CDR2 SVGAGI come from the germline V gene. The DNA for the CDR3 is TGTGCCAGCAGTTACGCGTTGGGACAGGGGGCGAGTGGCTACACCTTC. Translated, it gives CASSYALGQGASGYTF.

This clonotype was found a few times. Here the CDR3 reads CASSFSLGTGRFGTKNIQYF. The DNA of the CDR3 is TGTGCCAGCAGCTTCAGTCTTGGGACAGGGAGATTCGGGACCAAAAACATTCAGTACTTC. The genes are TRBV7-9 and TRBJ2-4; TRBD1 agrees at 9 bases. This CDR3 region has 20 residues. The germline gives CDR1 SEHNR, CDR2 FQNEAQ (reference sequence). Trimming removed 3 bases from V and 2 bases from J; junction bases left unmatched: 17.

This rearrangement joins TRBV7-8 to TRBJ2-5; 9 bases are shared with TRBD2. Germline assignment: CDR1 SGHVS and CDR2 FQNEAQ. This CDR3 contains 16 residues. Trimming cost V 2 bases and J 1 base; bases outside gene matches: 5. CDR3 loop: CASSLTFSGGQETQYF. Here the CDR3 DNA reads TGTGCCAGCAGCTTAACGTTTAGCGGGGGCCAAGAGACCCAGTACTTC. Full variable domain (outside the CDR3, taken from reference TRBV7-8 and TRBJ2-5): GAGVSQSPRYKVAKRGQDVALRCDPISGHVSLFWYQQALGQGPEFLTYFQNEAQLDKSGLPSDRFFAERPEGSVSTLKIQRTQQEDSAVYLCASSLTFSGGQETQYFGPGTRLLVL.

The chain carries TRBV28 and TRBJ2-5; no clear D. Germline CDR1 reads MDHEN; CDR2 reads SYDVKM. Deletions cut 6 bases from V and 0 bases from J, with 5 bases between. This CDR3 has 12 amino acids. Here the CDR3 reads CASRDYQETQYF. CDR3 bases: TGTGCCAGCAGGGATTACCAAGAGACCCAGTACTTC. The full variable domain, its missing parts supplied by reference TRBV28 and TRBJ2-5, is DVKVTQSSRYLVKRTGEKVFLECVQDMDHENMFWYRQDPGLGLRLIYFSYDVKMKEKGDIPEGYSVSREKKERFSLILESASTNQTSMYLCASRDYQETQYFGPGTRLLVL.

V is TRBV10-3 and J is TRBJ2-1; tentative D call: TRBD2 (7 bases). There are 20 residues in the CDR3. V was clipped by 1 base and J by 2 bases, with 24 bases between them. Per germline, CDR1 ENHRY and CDR2 SYGVKD. In DNA, the CDR3 is TGTGCCATCAGTGAGTATTTAGGGGGGTCGGCGAGCGGGACCTACAATGAGCAGTTCTTC. This encodes CAISEYLGGSASGTYNEQFF.

The chain combines TRBV27 with TRBJ1-5; weak D call: TRBD1 (6 bases). The CDR3 runs to 14 residues. With 5 bases removed from V and 0 bases from J, the gap between germline ends came to 8 bases. Per the germline V gene, CDR1 is MNHEY and CDR2 is SMNVEV (reference sequence). The CDR3, as DNA: TGTGCCAGCAGTCACAGGGATAGCAATCAGCCCCAGCATTTT. This sequence encodes CASSHRDSNQPQHF.

This clonotype showed up just a few times. The gene calls are TRBV4-1 and TRBJ2-1; 11 positions match TRBD2. V was pared by 4 bases and J by 9 bases, with 17 bases of the junction left unmatched. Germline lookup yields CDR1 MGHRA and CDR2 YSYEKL. The CDR3 has 18 amino acids. As DNA, the CDR3 is TGCGCCAGCAGCCCTCAATATTTAGCGGGAGGGCCTCGGGGTGAGCAGTTCTTC. This codes for CASSPQYLAGGPRGEQFF.